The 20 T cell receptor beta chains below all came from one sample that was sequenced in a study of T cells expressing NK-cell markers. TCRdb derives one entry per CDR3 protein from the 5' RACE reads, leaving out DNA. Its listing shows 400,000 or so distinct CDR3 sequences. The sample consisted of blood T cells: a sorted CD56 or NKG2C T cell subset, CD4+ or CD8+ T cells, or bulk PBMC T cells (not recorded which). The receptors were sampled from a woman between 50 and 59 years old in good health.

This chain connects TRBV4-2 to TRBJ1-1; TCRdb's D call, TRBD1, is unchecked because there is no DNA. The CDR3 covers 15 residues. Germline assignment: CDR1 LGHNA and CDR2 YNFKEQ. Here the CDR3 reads CASSQEGTANTEAFF.

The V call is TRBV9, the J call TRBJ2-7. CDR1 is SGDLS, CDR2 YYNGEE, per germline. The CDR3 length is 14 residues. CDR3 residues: CASSVALGSYEQYF. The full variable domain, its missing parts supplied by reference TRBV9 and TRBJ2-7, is DSGVTQTPKHLITATGQRVTLRCSPRSGDLSVYWYQQSLDQGLQFLIQYYNGEERAKGNILERFSAQQFPDLHSELNLSSLELGDSALYFCASSVALGSYEQYFGPGTRLTVT.

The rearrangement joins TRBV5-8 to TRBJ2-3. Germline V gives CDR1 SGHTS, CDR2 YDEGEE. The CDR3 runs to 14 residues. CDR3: CASSLGFTTDTQYF.

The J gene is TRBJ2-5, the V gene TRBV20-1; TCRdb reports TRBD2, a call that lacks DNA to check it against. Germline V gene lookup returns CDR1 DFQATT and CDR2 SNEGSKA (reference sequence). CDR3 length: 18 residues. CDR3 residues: CSASPGLAGGQPKETQYF.

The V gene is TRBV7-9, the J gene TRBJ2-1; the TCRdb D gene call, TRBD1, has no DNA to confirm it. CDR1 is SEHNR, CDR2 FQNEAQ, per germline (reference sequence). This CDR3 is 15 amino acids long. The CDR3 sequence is CASSLVSTGYNEQFF.

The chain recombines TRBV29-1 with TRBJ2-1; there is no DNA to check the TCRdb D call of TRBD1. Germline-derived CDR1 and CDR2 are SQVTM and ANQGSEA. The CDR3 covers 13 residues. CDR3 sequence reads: CSVEPGRGNEQFF.

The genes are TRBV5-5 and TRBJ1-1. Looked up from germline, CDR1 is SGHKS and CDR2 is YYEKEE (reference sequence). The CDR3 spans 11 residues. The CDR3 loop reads CASSSVAEAFF.

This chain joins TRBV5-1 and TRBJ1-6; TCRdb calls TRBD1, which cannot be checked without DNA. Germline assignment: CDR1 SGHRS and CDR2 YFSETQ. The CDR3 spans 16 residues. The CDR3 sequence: CASSGTRDRGNSPLHF.

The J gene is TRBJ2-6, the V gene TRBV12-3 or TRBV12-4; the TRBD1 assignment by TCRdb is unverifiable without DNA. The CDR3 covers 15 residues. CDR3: CASTLGGAGANVLTF.

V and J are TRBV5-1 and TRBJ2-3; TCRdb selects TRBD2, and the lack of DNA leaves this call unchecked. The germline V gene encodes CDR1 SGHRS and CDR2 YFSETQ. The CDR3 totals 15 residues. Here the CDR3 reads CASSSGTSGIGTQYF.

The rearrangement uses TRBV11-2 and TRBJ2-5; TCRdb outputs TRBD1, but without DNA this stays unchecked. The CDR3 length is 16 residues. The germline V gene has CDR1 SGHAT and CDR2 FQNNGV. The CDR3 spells CASSLGVDRRAETQYF.

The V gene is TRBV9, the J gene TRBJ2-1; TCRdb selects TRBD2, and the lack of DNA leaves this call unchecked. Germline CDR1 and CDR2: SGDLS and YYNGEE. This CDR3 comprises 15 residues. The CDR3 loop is CASSGRTGTYNEQFF. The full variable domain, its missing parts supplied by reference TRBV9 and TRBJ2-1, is DSGVTQTPKHLITATGQRVTLRCSPRSGDLSVYWYQQSLDQGLQFLIQYYNGEERAKGNILERFSAQQFPDLHSELNLSSLELGDSALYFCASSGRTGTYNEQFFGPGTRLTVL.

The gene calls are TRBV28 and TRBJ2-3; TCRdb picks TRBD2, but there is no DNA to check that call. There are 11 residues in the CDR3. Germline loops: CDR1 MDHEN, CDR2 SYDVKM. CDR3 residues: CASRLAGGQYF.

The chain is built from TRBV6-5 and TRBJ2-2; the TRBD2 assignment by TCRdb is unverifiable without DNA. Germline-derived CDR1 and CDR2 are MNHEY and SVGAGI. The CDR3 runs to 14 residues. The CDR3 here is CASSSPGAGGELFF.

The CDR3 sequence: CASSVGGLSPLHF. The chain carries TRBV9 and TRBJ1-6; TCRdb names TRBD1, which stays unverified in the absence of DNA. In germline, CDR1 is SGDLS, CDR2 YYNGEE. The CDR3 runs to 13 residues.

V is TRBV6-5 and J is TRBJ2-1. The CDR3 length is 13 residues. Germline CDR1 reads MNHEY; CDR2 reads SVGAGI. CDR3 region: CASGFSEYNEQFF.

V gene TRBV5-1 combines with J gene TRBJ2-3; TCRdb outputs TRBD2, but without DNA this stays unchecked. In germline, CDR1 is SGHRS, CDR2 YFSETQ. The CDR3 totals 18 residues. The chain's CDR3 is CASSPTSGSYSGTDTQYF.

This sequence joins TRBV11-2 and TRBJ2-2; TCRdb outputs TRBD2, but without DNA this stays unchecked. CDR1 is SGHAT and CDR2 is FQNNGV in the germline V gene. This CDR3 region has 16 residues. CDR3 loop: CASSLGGLWETGELFF.

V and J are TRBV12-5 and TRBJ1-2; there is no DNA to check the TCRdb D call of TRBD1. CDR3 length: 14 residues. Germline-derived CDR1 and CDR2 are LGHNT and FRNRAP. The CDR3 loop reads CASGLVNRAGGYTF.

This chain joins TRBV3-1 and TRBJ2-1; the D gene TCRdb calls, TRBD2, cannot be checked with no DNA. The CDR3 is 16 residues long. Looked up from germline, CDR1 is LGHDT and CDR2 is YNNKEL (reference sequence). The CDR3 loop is CASSQGRSLAGDEQFF.